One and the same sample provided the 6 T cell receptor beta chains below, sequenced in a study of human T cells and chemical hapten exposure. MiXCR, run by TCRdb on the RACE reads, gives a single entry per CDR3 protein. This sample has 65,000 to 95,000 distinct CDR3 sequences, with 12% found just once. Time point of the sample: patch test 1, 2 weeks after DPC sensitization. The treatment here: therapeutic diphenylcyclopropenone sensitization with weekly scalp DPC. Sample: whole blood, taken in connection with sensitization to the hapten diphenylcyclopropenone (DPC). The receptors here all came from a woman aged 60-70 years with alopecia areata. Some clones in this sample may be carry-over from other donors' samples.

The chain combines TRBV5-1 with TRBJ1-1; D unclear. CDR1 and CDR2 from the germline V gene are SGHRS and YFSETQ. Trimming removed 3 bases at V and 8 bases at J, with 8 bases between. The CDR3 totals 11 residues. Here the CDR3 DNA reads TGCGCCAGCAGCTCGGCGGGAGAAGCTTTCTTT. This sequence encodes CASSSAGEAFF.

The CDR3 coding sequence is TGCGCCAGCAGCTTGGTCATGAGGGGCACTGAAGCTTTCTTT. Amino acids: CASSLVMRGTEAFF. The V gene is TRBV5-1, the J gene TRBJ1-1, with D perhaps TRBD1 (5 bases). The CDR3 loop spans 14 amino acids. Germline lookup yields CDR1 SGHRS and CDR2 YFSETQ. Trimming stripped 0 bases from V and 4 bases from J, with 10 bases between.

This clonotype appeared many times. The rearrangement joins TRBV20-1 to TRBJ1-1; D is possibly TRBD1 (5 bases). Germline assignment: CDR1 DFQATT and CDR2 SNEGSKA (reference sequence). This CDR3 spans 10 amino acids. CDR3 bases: TGCAGGGGGGAGGGGACTGAAGCTTTCTTT. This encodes CRGEGTEAFF.

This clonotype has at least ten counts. The CDR3 reads CASSPGTAQVWGTEAFF. In DNA, the CDR3 is TGTGCCAGCAGTCCCGGGACAGCCCAAGTCTGGGGGACTGAAGCTTTCTTT. V and J are TRBV12-3 or TRBV12-4 and TRBJ1-1; 7 nucleotides align to TRBD1. The CDR3 totals 17 residues. V shed 5 bases, J shed 5 bases, and the junction held 17 bases outside the gene matches.

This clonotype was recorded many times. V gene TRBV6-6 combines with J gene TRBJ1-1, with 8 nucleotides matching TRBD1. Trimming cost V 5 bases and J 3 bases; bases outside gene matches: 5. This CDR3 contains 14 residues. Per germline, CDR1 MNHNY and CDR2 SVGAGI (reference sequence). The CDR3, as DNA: TGTGCCAGCAGTGGACAGGGAGCTCACACTGAAGCTTTCTTT. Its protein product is CASSGQGAHTEAFF.

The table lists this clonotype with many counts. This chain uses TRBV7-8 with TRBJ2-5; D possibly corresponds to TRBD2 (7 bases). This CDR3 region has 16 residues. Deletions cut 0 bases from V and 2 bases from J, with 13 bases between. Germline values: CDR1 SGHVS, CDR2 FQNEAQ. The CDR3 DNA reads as TGTGCCAGCAGCTTAGCTTCGGCGGGGGCGCAAGAGACCCAGTACTTC. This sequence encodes CASSLASAGAQETQYF.